These 13 T cell receptor beta chains share one sample of origin, sequenced in a study of spatial heterogeneity in lung cancer. As to time point: sample taken at primary tumor resection. Whole-study findings and limits: Within tumors, counts of expanded alpha and beta TCRs tracked tumor mutation counts.

TCRdb passed the 5' RACE reads through MiXCR, listing each CDR3 protein once. The data hold 10,000 or so distinct CDR3 sequences, with around 11% observed a single time. Their antigens are not known. Here the sequenced sample was lung tumor tissue, taken at surgery. The source is a female donor with early-stage non-small cell lung cancer.

This clonotype was detected ten times or more. This chain uses TRBV4-2 with TRBJ1-4; tentatively, D is TRBD1 (6 bases). Per germline, CDR1 LGHNA and CDR2 YNFKEQ. The CDR3 contains 15 residues. The germline V and J ends were trimmed by 4 bases and 0 bases, with 9 bases remaining between them. CDR3 loop: CASSRDRTTNEKLFF. The CDR3 nucleotides are TGTGCCAGCAGCCGAGACAGGACAACTAATGAAAAACTGTTTTTT.

The V and J genes are TRBV7-2 and TRBJ2-7, with 9 bases matching TRBD2. The germline gives CDR1 SGHTA, CDR2 FQGNSA. The CDR3 contains 15 residues. Trimming at V came to 5 bases and at J to 0 bases, leaving 5 bases not matched to a gene. CDR3 sequence reads: CASSHRGLASYEQYF. CDR3 in DNA: TGTGCCAGCAGCCACCGGGGACTAGCCTCCTACGAGCAGTACTTC.

The chain joins TRBV12-3 or TRBV12-4 to TRBJ2-1; tentatively, D is TRBD1 or TRBD2 (5 bases each). The V end was cut by 6 bases, the J end by 9 bases, with 18 bases between. The CDR3 length is 14 residues. CDR3: CASRSHTGTGEQFF. CDR3 bases: TGTGCCAGCAGGTCACATACCGGGACCGGTGAGCAGTTCTTC.

This clonotype was seen ten or more times. The gene calls are TRBV20-1 and TRBJ2-1; D not resolved. The CDR3 runs 14 residues. The germline V gene encodes CDR1 DFQATT and CDR2 SNEGSKA (reference sequence). Trimming shortened V by 3 bases and J by 5 bases, and 14 bases separated the two germline ends. CDR3 amino acids: CSASASVRNNEQFF. For the CDR3, the DNA is TGCAGTGCTAGTGCCTCGGTCCGAAACAATGAGCAGTTCTTC.

This clonotype was seen many times. The CDR3 ends on some other residue instead of the conserved phenylalanine or tryptophan, so this is likely a read error. This sequence joins TRBV18 and TRBJ1-2, with unresolved D. There are 15 residues in the CDR3. V lost 4 bases and J lost 3, with 15 bases in between. CDR1 and CDR2 from the germline V gene are KGHSH and LQKENI. DNA for the CDR3: TGTGCCAGCTCACTGGAGAGGGCGAGAGACTATGGCTACACCCTC. Protein product: CASSLERARDYGYTL.

This clonotype ranks as medium-sized. The rearrangement uses TRBV6-2 or TRBV6-3 and TRBJ2-7; 8 bases fit TRBD1. Germline V gives CDR1 MNHEY, CDR2 SVGEGT. This CDR3 is 15 amino acids long. J lost 2 bases, V lost 6 bases, and 9 bases had no gene match. CDR3 in DNA: TGTGCCAGCAGGGGAAGACAGGGGCTGACCTACGAGCAGTACTTC. Its protein product is CASRGRQGLTYEQYF.

This clonotype is medium-sized (0.01 to 0.1%) in the sample. The J gene is TRBJ2-1, the V gene TRBV20-1; the D call may be TRBD1 or TRBD2 (5 bases each). This CDR3 contains 13 residues. Germline CDR1 reads DFQATT; CDR2 reads SNEGSKA (reference sequence). The CDR3 DNA follows: TGCACCACGGGACGGAGCTCCTACAATGAGCAGTTCTTC. Amino acids: CTTGRSSYNEQFF.

This clonotype was observed a handful of times. The rearrangement joins TRBV27 to TRBJ1-2, with TRBD1 matching over 9 bases. Germline trimming cut 3 bases from V and 6 bases from J; bases unmatched to any gene: 2. CDR1 is MNHEY and CDR2 is SMNVEV in the germline V gene (reference sequence). The CDR3 runs 13 residues. CDR3 amino acids: CASSFRQGDGYTF. The CDR3 DNA is TGTGCCAGCAGTTTCCGACAGGGGGATGGCTACACCTTC.

This clonotype was found a few times. The rearrangement joins TRBV7-2 to TRBJ1-2, with 8 bases fitting TRBD1. V was pared by 4 bases and J by 4 bases, with 2 bases of the junction left unmatched. This CDR3 contains 13 residues. The germline CDR1 and CDR2 sequences are SGHTA and FQGNSA. This CDR3 is CASSSDRVYGYTF. The CDR3 coding sequence is TGTGCCAGCAGCTCGGACAGGGTCTATGGCTACACCTTC.

The table lists this clonotype with many counts. The chain links TRBV12-3 or TRBV12-4 to TRBJ1-5; tentative D call: TRBD1 (6 bases). The CDR3 is made up of 16 amino acids. V dropped 4 bases and J dropped 7 bases, with 20 bases sitting between them. In nucleotides, the CDR3 is TGTGCCAGCAGTTGGGGTTCACAGGGTAGAGCGCAGCCCCAGCATTTT. Protein: CASSWGSQGRAQPQHF.

The chain couples TRBV11-2 to TRBJ2-7; TRBD2 might be the D (6 bases). The germline CDR1 and CDR2 sequences are SGHAT and FQNNGV. V dropped 0 bases and J dropped 2 bases, with 14 bases sitting between them. This CDR3 contains 16 residues. The CDR3 bases are TGTGCCAGCAGCTTAGATTCGGGGGTCACGCCCTACGAGCAGTACTTC. Residues: CASSLDSGVTPYEQYF.

This clonotype has ten or more counts. This chain joins TRBV6-2 or TRBV6-3 and TRBJ2-1; 7 positions agree with TRBD1. CDR3 length equals 15 residues. Trimming cost V 5 bases and J 9 bases; bases outside gene matches: 13. Germline V gives CDR1 MNHEY, CDR2 SVGEGT. This CDR3 reads CASSITGTAMVEQFF. The CDR3 DNA reads as TGTGCCAGCAGTATTACCGGGACAGCGATGGTTGAGCAGTTCTTC.

By frequency in the sample, this clonotype is medium-sized. CDR3 region: CASSPLIPNTEAFF. CDR3 DNA sequence: TGTGCCAGCAGCCCCCTTATACCGAACACTGAAGCTTTCTTT. J is TRBJ1-1 and V is TRBV6-5; D gene uncertain. Trimming removed 6 bases from V and 1 base from J, with 12 bases in between. The CDR3 extends over 14 amino acids. CDR1 and CDR2 (germline): MNHEY, SVGAGI.